This T cell receptor beta chain is from a study of blood T cell repertoires in COVID-19. On the study more broadly: The analysed material was cDNA or gDNA that came from T cells, B-cell-depleted T cells, or PBMCs.

The table came from immunoSEQ multiplex PCR; TCRdb's copy has only in-frame clones and leaves some out. The sample carries 95,000 to 100,000 clones, around 92% recorded once. Trimming pared 7 bases from V and 6 bases from J, leaving 10 bases between. Germline CDR1 is DFQATT and CDR2 is SNEGSKA (reference sequence). The CDR3 covers 11 residues. J is TRBJ2-1 and V is TRBV20-1; no firm D call. This sequence was found in a man in his fifties or sixties with active COVID-19. Material for sequencing was peripheral blood. The CDR3 DNA follows: TGCAGTGTGGGCAGGTCCAATGAGCAGTTCTTC. The encoded protein is CSVGRSNEQFF.